This T cell receptor beta chain comes out of a study of human T cells and chemical hapten exposure. General study findings and limits: The number of TCRs over 1 in 1000 frequency stayed unchanged after DPC.

Noted time point: patch test 1, 2 weeks after DPC sensitization. The treatment is: therapeutic diphenylcyclopropenone sensitization with weekly scalp DPC. TCRdb re-called the RACE reads with MiXCR, one entry per CDR3 protein. Of 74,000 or so distinct CDR3 sequences in the sample, roughly 12% were seen once. The CDR3 is made up of 16 amino acids. Germline V gene lookup returns CDR1 MNHNY and CDR2 SVGAGI (reference sequence). V was trimmed by 2 bases and J by 0 bases, leaving 11 bases between them. There are a few counts of this clonotype. Its antigen is as yet unknown. This chain joins TRBV6-6 and TRBJ1-5, with unresolved D. This specimen was whole blood, taken in connection with sensitization to the hapten diphenylcyclopropenone (DPC). The TCR originated in a woman aged 55 to 70 with alopecia areata. Some clones in this sample may be carry-over from other donors' samples. The CDR3: CASSYSEWYSNQPQHF. The CDR3 DNA reads as TGTGCCAGCAGTTACAGTGAATGGTATAGCAATCAGCCCCAGCATTTT.